This TCR beta chain was sequenced in a study of blood T cell repertoires in COVID-19. On the study more broadly: Both acute and convalescent COVID-19 samples were obtained from the United States, Italy and Spain. PBMCs, B-cell-depleted T cells, or T cells provided the cDNA or gDNA that made up the material.

Clones were sequenced by immunoSEQ multiplex PCR, and TCRdb holds only the in-frame ones, with some missing. The repertoire includes a few hundred thousand clones, about nine tenths of them detected once, and around 1.9% sits in the top ten. Followed over time, Seattle patients had been enrolled while infection was active. In germline, CDR1 is SGHNT, CDR2 YENEEA. The CDR3 extends over 17 amino acids. V was clipped by 1 base and J by 4 bases; unmatched bases: 7. This receptor was obtained from a woman aged 25 to 39 with COVID-19, enrolled during active disease. The material sequenced was peripheral blood. The rearrangement links TRBV11-3 to TRBJ2-5; 12 nucleotides line up with TRBD2. Here the CDR3 reads CASSLGRLAGGLETQYF. CDR3 DNA sequence: TGTGCCAGCAGCTTAGGACGGCTAGCGGGGGGGCTAGAGACCCAGTACTTC.